Listed here is a single TCR beta chain. Germline CDR1 and CDR2: LNHDA and SQIVND (reference sequence). The V segment lost 7 bases and the J segment 4 bases; nucleotides outside the gene matches: 15. CDR3 size: 16 residues. The data were obtained in a study of blood T cell repertoires in COVID-19. About the research overall: Whether acute or convalescent, the COVID-19 samples came from the United States, Italy and Spain. T cells, B-cell-depleted T cells, or PBMCs provided the cDNA or gDNA that served as material.

In the original processing: Amplification from reference gene primers served as the basis for estimated nucleated cell counts. The method was immunoSEQ multiplex PCR; TCRdb's version includes in-frame clones alone and lacks a portion of them. The DNA gave D and trimming, while V, J and clone size come from that table. Of about 220,000 clones listed, 84% were seen once; the top ten hold 4.5% to 5.5%. The specimen sequenced was peripheral blood. The genes are TRBV19 and TRBJ1-1; 7 positions match TRBD1. This TCR derives from a woman aged 60-75 years who had recovered from COVID-19. CDR3 residues: CASTQGLGGGVTEAFF. The CDR3 nucleotides are TGTGCCAGTACCCAGGGGCTAGGGGGCGGCGTCACTGAAGCTTTCTTT.